The rows below give T cell receptor beta chains drawn from one sample of a study of identical twins. TCRdb processed the 5' RACE reads anew with MiXCR; each CDR3 protein has one entry. The data hold roughly 750,000 distinct CDR3 sequences, with about 20% observed a single time. The same specimen was also included in a second study, on T cells expressing NK-cell markers.

The source material was PBMCs. Receptors originate from a woman aged 18 to 35 in good health. The CDR3 runs from the conserved cysteine through the conserved F or W. A D gene is named only where the DNA matches it firmly. Not every row has a clone size; where given, it reads once, few, many or a size class.

V gene	J gene	clone size	D gene	CDR3 protein	CDR3 DNA
TRBV11-1	TRBJ2-3	many	NA	CASSRGGPSTHGVTDTQYF	TGTGCCAGCAGCCGTGGAGGGCCCTCGACCCATGGGGTCACAGATACGCAGTATTTT
TRBV12-3/TRBV12-4	TRBJ1-2	many	TRBD1	CASRRTGLNYGYTF	TGTGCCAGCAGGAGGACAGGCCTAAACTATGGCTACACCTTC
TRBV6-1	TRBJ1-6	NA	NA	CASSGRPWGSPLHF	TGTGCCAGCAGTGGGAGGCCATGGGGCTCACCCCTCCACTTT
TRBV12-3/TRBV12-4	TRBJ1-3	few	NA	CASSFSVSGNTIYF	TGTGCCAGCAGTTTCTCAGTCTCTGGAAACACCATATATTTT
TRBV6-1	TRBJ2-1	NA	TRBD2	CASSQIMTSGYNEQFF	TGTGCCAGCAGCCAAATAATGACTAGCGGATACAATGAGCAGTTCTTC
TRBV7-3	TRBJ2-3	few	NA	CASSPRATDTQYF	TGTGCCAGCAGCCCCCGGGCCACAGATACGCAGTATTTT
TRBV7-9	TRBJ2-5	NA	NA	CASTLSYQETQYF	TGTGCCAGCACTTTATCGTACCAAGAGACCCAGTACTTC
TRBV20-1	TRBJ1-3	NA	NA	CSAGGGGSGNTIYF	TGCAGTGCTGGCGGAGGGGGCTCTGGAAACACCATATATTTT
TRBV7-2	TRBJ2-1	few	NA	CASSLNEEIWNEQFF	TGTGCCAGCAGCTTAAACGAGGAAATCTGGAATGAGCAGTTCTTC
TRBV5-5	TRBJ2-1	NA	NA	CASTHRSGDGNEQFF	TGTGCCAGCACCCATAGATCAGGGGATGGCAATGAGCAGTTCTTC
TRBV5-1	TRBJ1-2	NA	TRBD1	CASSFHRDSSNYGYTF	TGCGCCAGCAGCTTCCACCGGGACAGCTCTAACTATGGCTACACCTTC
TRBV18	TRBJ2-4	NA	NA	CASSPSLGQRDVLAKNIQYF	TGTGCCAGCTCACCGTCCCTTGGACAGAGGGACGTTTTAGCCAAAAACATTCAGTACTTC
TRBV5-5	TRBJ2-3	NA	TRBD2	CASSLVVTSGRGYTQYF	TGTGCCAGCAGCTTGGTGGTCACTAGCGGGAGGGGTTATACGCAGTATTTT
TRBV12-3/TRBV12-4	TRBJ2-7	NA	NA	CATAAATYEQYF	TGTGCCACCGCCGCGGCCACCTACGAGCAGTACTTC
TRBV10-3	TRBJ2-1	NA	TRBD1	CAISARDSSNEQFF	TGTGCCATCAGTGCTCGGGACAGTAGTAATGAGCAGTTCTTC
TRBV5-6	TRBJ2-2	NA	TRBD2	CASSPLTSGNTGELFF	TGTGCCAGCAGCCCATTGACTAGCGGGAACACCGGGGAGCTGTTTTTT
TRBV20-1	TRBJ2-1	NA	NA	CSAIYPGDNEQFF	TGCAGTGCTATCTATCCGGGAGACAATGAGCAGTTCTTC
TRBV9	TRBJ2-3	NA	NA	CASSVETSSTQYF	TGTGCCAGCAGCGTAGAGACATCGAGTACGCAGTATTTT
TRBV20-1	TRBJ2-7	few	TRBD1	CSTKAGTGATYEQYF	TGCAGCACAAAAGCCGGGACAGGTGCTACCTACGAGCAGTACTTC
TRBV4-3	TRBJ2-3	few	NA	CASSQGGRLTDTQYF	TGCGCCAGCAGCCAAGGGGGGCGGCTCACAGATACGCAGTATTTT
TRBV20-1	TRBJ1-5	many	NA	CSASLGIRQPQHF	TGCAGTGCTAGTTTGGGGATTCGGCAGCCCCAGCATTTT
TRBV9	TRBJ2-5	NA	TRBD2	CASSSTSAEETQYF	TGTGCCAGCAGCAGTACTAGCGCCGAAGAGACCCAGTACTTC
TRBV5-1	TRBJ2-2	few	TRBD2	CATSRGGNTGELFF	TGCGCCACCTCACGGGGGGGCAACACCGGGGAGCTGTTTTTT
TRBV12-3/TRBV12-4	TRBJ2-3	few	TRBD2	CASSKRDYTDTQYF	TGTGCCAGCAGTAAACGGGACTACACAGATACGCAGTATTTT
TRBV7-9	TRBJ1-4	NA	NA	CASSLDRRELFF	TGTGCCAGCAGCTTAGATCGACGGGAACTGTTTTTT
TRBV5-6	TRBJ2-1	few	TRBD2	CASVLAGGPPNEQFF	TGTGCCAGCGTTCTAGCGGGAGGTCCTCCCAATGAGCAGTTCTTC
TRBV12-3/TRBV12-4	TRBJ2-5	few	NA	CASSPGHHSETQYF	TGTGCCAGCAGCCCGGGTCACCACTCGGAGACCCAGTACTTC
TRBV3-1	TRBJ2-3	NA	NA	CASSQVLAPGDTQYF	TGTGCCAGCAGCCAAGTGTTGGCACCGGGGGATACGCAGTATTTT
TRBV12-3/TRBV12-4	TRBJ1-6	few	NA	CASSRPNSPLHF	TGTGCCAGCAGTCGACCCAATTCACCCCTCCACTTT
TRBV5-1	TRBJ2-2	many	TRBD2	CASSSGLPNTGELFF	TGCGCCAGCAGCTCGGGACTACCTAACACCGGGGAGCTGTTTTTT
TRBV12-3/TRBV12-4	TRBJ1-2	NA	NA	CASSLVPSGYGYTF	TGTGCCAGCAGTTTAGTCCCCAGCGGCTATGGCTACACCTTC
TRBV5-4	TRBJ2-3	few	NA	CASSLALPMEDTQYF	TGTGCCAGCAGCTTGGCTTTGCCGATGGAGGATACGCAGTATTTT
TRBV11-2	TRBJ2-1	few	TRBD2	CASSLGSGRSYNEQFF	TGTGCCAGCAGCTTAGGGAGCGGGAGATCGTACAATGAGCAGTTCTTC
TRBV29-1	TRBJ2-1	NA	NA	CSAGSGRTEQFF	TGCAGCGCCGGCTCCGGCAGAACGGAGCAGTTCTTC
TRBV20-1	TRBJ2-5	NA	NA	CSAPGPDRFSQYF	TGCAGTGCTCCCGGGCCCGACCGGTTCTCCCAGTACTTC
TRBV20-1	TRBJ2-1	few	NA	CSARNRDFDNEQFF	TGCAGTGCTAGAAACCGGGACTTCGACAATGAGCAGTTCTTC
TRBV4-3	TRBJ2-1	many	NA	CASSQGYEQFF	TGCGCCAGCAGCCAAGGGTATGAGCAGTTCTTC